Below, 10 T cell receptor beta chains from the same sample are listed, as sequenced in a study of patients and donors after allogeneic stem cell transplantation. TCRdb passed the RT-PCR reads through MiXCR, listing each CDR3 protein once. This sample has tens of thousands of distinct CDR3 sequences, with roughly 4.9% found just once. Sequenced: blood, either unsorted or a sorted T cell fraction (not recorded which). These receptors came from a human donor who was either an allogeneic HSCT recipient or a stem cell or donor lymphocyte infusion donor (not recorded which). It is not recorded whose cells these are; they may come from a transplant donor.

The sample holds many counts of this clonotype. This rearrangement joins TRBV29-1 to TRBJ2-7; D uncertain. V was cut by 7 bases and J by 0 bases, with 13 bases left in between. Germline lookup yields CDR1 SQVTM and CDR2 ANQGSEA. There are 13 residues in the CDR3. DNA for the CDR3: TGCAGCGCTCTCATAGGTAGCTCCTACGAGCAGTACTTC. Translation gives CSALIGSSYEQYF.

This clonotype was observed at least ten times. J is TRBJ2-3 and V is TRBV13; 8 bases are shared with TRBD1. Germline-derived CDR1 and CDR2 are PRHDT and FYEKMQ (reference sequence). With 4 bases clipped from V and 2 bases from J, the junction kept 8 bases outside the gene matches. The CDR3 is made up of 16 amino acids. The CDR3, as DNA: TGTGCCAGCAGCTGGACAGGGTGGGGACCCACAGATACGCAGTATTTT. It encodes CASSWTGWGPTDTQYF.

This clonotype was recorded a few times. The genes are TRBV19 and TRBJ2-1; D unclear. The germline V gene encodes CDR1 LNHDA and CDR2 SQIVND (reference sequence). V lost 6 bases, J lost 0 bases, and 9 bases lay in between. This CDR3 has 14 residues. For the CDR3, the DNA is TGTGCCAGTAGAGCCCGCAGCTCCTACAATGAGCAGTTCTTC. Translating gives CASRARSSYNEQFF. The entire variable domain, with the rest obtained from reference TRBV19 and TRBJ2-1, is as follows: DGGITQSPKYLFRKEGQNVTLSCEQNLNHDAMYWYRQDPGQGLRLIYYSQIVNDFQKGDIAEGYSVSREKKESFPLTVTSAQKNPTAFYLCASRARSSYNEQFFGPGTRLTVL.

This clonotype has a count of ten or more. The genes are TRBV24-1 and TRBJ2-1; 15 bases fit TRBD2. The germline V gene encodes CDR1 KGHDR and CDR2 SFDVKD. This CDR3 has 15 residues. Trimming took 4 bases from V and 10 from J; bases not matched to a gene: 4. The DNA for the CDR3 is TGTGCCACCAGTGAGGGACTAGCGGGAGGTAGGGAGCAGTTCTTC. Translation: CATSEGLAGGREQFF.

This clonotype was recorded at least ten times. V and J are TRBV12-3 or TRBV12-4 and TRBJ1-1, with D maybe TRBD1 (6 bases). The CDR3 has 13 residues. The V gene lost 6 bases and the J gene lost 6 bases, with 14 bases spanning the gap. The CDR3 DNA sequence: TGTGCCAGCAGGTCGGGGGGGCTGGCTGAAGCTTTCTTT. Amino acids: CASRSGGLAEAFF.

This clonotype was seen at least ten times. V and J are TRBV20-1 and TRBJ1-5; D perhaps matches TRBD1 (5 bases). Trimming stripped 0 bases from V and 14 bases from J, with 20 bases between. This CDR3 is built from 14 residues. CDR1 and CDR2 from the germline V gene are DFQATT and SNEGSKA (reference sequence). CDR3 sequence (DNA): TGCAGTGCTAGAGATTCCCGGGACTCCAGACTCGAGCATTTT. Protein product: CSARDSRDSRLEHF.

Many counts were recorded for this clonotype. This chain uses TRBV5-1 with TRBJ1-2, with D maybe TRBD1 (5 bases). The germline V gene encodes CDR1 SGHRS and CDR2 YFSETQ. This CDR3 comprises 15 residues. The germline V and J ends were trimmed by 1 base and 3 bases, with 13 bases remaining between them. The CDR3 DNA follows: TGCGCCAGCAGCTTGAGGGGCGGGGGAGACTATGGCTACACCTTC. Encoded protein: CASSLRGGGDYGYTF.

This clonotype was picked up many times. Here the CDR3 DNA reads TGTGCCAGCAGCTTCACGTTGGAGCGGAGCACAGATACGCAGTATTTT. Translating it yields CASSFTLERSTDTQYF. V usage is TRBV5-6 and J usage is TRBJ2-3; tentative D call: TRBD2 (5 bases). Trimming cost V 2 bases and J 0 bases, with 13 bases left between them. Germline V CDR1 and CDR2: SGHDT, YYEEEE. The CDR3 is made up of 16 amino acids. The full variable domain, completed using reference TRBV5-6 and TRBJ2-3, is DAGVTQSPTHLIKTRGQQVTLRCSPKSGHDTVSWYQQALGQGPQFIFQYYEEEERQRGNFPDRFSGHQFPNYSSELNVNALLLGDSALYLCASSFTLERSTDTQYFGPGTRLTVL.

This clonotype was counted at least ten times. The rearrangement uses TRBV28 and TRBJ1-5; D is ambiguous. The CDR3 is made up of 14 amino acids. CDR1 and CDR2 (germline): MDHEN, SYDVKM. V was shortened by 3 bases and J by 6 bases, with 12 bases between the two germline ends. The CDR3 loop reads CASSFEGGGQPQHF. For the CDR3, the DNA is TGTGCCAGCAGTTTCGAGGGAGGCGGTCAGCCCCAGCATTTT.

There are many counts of this clonotype. This chain connects TRBV4-1 to TRBJ1-5; the match to TRBD1 covers 7 bases. Germline loops: CDR1 MGHRA, CDR2 YSYEKL. This CDR3 contains 15 residues. The junction had 7 bases not matched to a gene; V was cut back by 3 bases and J by 5 bases. CDR3 sequence: CASSHEQGFYQPQHF. CDR3 bases: TGCGCCAGCAGCCATGAACAGGGGTTCTATCAGCCCCAGCATTTT.